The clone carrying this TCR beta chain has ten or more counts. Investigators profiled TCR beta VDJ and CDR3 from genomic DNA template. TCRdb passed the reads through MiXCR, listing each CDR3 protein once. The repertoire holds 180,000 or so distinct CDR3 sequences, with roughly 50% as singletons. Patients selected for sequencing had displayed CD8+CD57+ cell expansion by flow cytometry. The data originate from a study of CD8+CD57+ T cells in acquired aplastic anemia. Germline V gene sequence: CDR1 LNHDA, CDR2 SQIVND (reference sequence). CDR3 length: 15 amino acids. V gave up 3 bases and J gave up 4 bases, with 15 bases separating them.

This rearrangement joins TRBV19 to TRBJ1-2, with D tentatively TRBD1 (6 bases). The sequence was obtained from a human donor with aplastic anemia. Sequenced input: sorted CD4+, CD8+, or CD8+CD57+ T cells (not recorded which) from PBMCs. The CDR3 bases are TGTGCCAGTAGTATCTCGACCTTCAGGGGCTATGGCTACACCTTC. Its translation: CASSISTFRGYGYTF.